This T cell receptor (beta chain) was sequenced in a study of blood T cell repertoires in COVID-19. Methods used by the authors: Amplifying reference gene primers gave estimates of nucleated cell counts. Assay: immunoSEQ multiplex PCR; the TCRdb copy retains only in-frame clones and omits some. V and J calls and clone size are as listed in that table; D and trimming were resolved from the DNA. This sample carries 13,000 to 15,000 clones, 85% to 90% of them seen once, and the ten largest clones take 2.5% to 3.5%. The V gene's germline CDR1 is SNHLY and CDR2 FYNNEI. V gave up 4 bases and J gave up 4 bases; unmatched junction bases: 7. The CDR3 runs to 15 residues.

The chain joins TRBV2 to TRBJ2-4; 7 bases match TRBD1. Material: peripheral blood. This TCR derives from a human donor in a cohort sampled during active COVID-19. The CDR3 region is CASSAPSGQKNIQYF. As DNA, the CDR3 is TGTGCCAGCAGTGCCCCGTCGGGACAGAAAAACATTCAGTACTTC.